A selection of T cell receptor beta chains follows, all from one sample in a study of CXCR3-negative and CXCR3-positive naive CD8 T cells. TCRdb reprocessed the 5' RACE reads; each CDR3 protein has one entry and no DNA is given. The listing records about 140,000 distinct CDR3 sequences. Sequenced input: naive CXCR3+ CD8+ T cells from blood. These receptors originate from a human donor in good health. Some clones in this sample may be carry-over from other donors' samples. Both conserved end residues are part of each CDR3.

V	J	CDR3
TRBV6-2/TRBV6-3	TRBJ2-7	CASSYTGLSYEQYF
TRBV29-1	TRBJ2-1	CSALGPHEQFF
TRBV7-4	TRBJ1-4	CASSLYRDNEKLFF
TRBV4-1	TRBJ1-1	CASSQRGRTEAFF
TRBV12-3/TRBV12-4	TRBJ2-1	CASSPGRGNEQFF
TRBV10-3	TRBJ1-1	CAISEATSGTGLTEAFF
TRBV28	TRBJ2-7	CASSLSPPGRYF
TRBV20-1	TRBJ2-2	CSARDGSLTGELFF
TRBV7-9	TRBJ2-1	CASSPSGGASYNEQFF
TRBV7-8	TRBJ2-2	CASRDLGQGSVTGELFF
TRBV29-1	TRBJ2-6	CSALGQVPSSGANVLTF
TRBV20-1	TRBJ2-1	CSQGLAGRNEQFF
TRBV29-1	TRBJ1-2	CSVGDREGYTF
TRBV7-8	TRBJ2-3	CASSLYTSGSTDTQYF
TRBV20-1	TRBJ1-3	CSARDGSRGPRGNTIYF
TRBV28	TRBJ1-1	CASSLDSDLNTEAFF
TRBV6-1	TRBJ2-1	CASSEDSVTSSYNEQFF
TRBV13	TRBJ2-7	CASSRRTPRYEQYF
TRBV29-1	TRBJ1-5	CSVEGGPKGRNQPQHF
TRBV9	TRBJ2-1	CASSPGLAGDNEQFF
TRBV10-1	TRBJ2-2	CASSPQLAGNTGELFF
TRBV6-1	TRBJ1-1	CASTKGTEAFF
TRBV6-5	TRBJ2-2	CASSWTGGGGELFF
TRBV19	TRBJ1-2	CASSIDPRTGNGYTF
TRBV7-8	TRBJ1-6	CASSPANSPLHF
TRBV11-2	TRBJ2-1	CASSLDFGRGLAYNEQFF
TRBV28	TRBJ2-3	CASTGDRGIDTQYF